The rows below give T cell receptor beta chains drawn from one sample of a study of blood T cell repertoires in COVID-19. Measured with immunoSEQ multiplex PCR; TCRdb has only the in-frame clones, and not every one. The table includes about 310,000 clones, 90% detected once. Material: peripheral blood. The receptors shown here come from a young woman with COVID-19, enrolled during active disease. Each CDR3 is given with its conserved first and last residue. A D gene is named only where the DNA matches it firmly. The listing skips clone size in some rows; elsewhere it reads once, few, many or a size class.

d_gene | abundance | j_gene | v_gene | CDR3nt | CDR3aa
TRBD1 | NA | TRBJ1-1 | TRBV18 | TGTGCCAGCACACCGGGACAGTGGAACACTGAAGCTTTCTTT | CASTPGQWNTEAFF
NA | NA | TRBJ2-1 | TRBV2 | TGTGCCAGCAGTGATGGCGGGCTCCTCTACTCGAACAATGAGCAGTTCTTC | CASSDGGLLYSNNEQFF
NA | NA | TRBJ1-3 | TRBV3-1/TRBV3-2 | TGTGCCAGCAGCCAAGACCCGGGCCGAGGGCTGGGGATCGGAAACACCATATATTTT | CASSQDPGRGLGIGNTIYF
NA | NA | TRBJ2-7 | TRBV6-2/TRBV6-3 | TGTGCCAGCAGATACACAGGGTGGCACGAGCAGTACTTC | CASRYTGWHEQYF
TRBD2 | few | TRBJ2-7 | TRBV5-1 | TGCGCCAGCAGCGACTGGACTAGCGGGTCCTACGAGCAGTACTTC | CASSDWTSGSYEQYF
TRBD2 | NA | TRBJ2-5 | TRBV10-2 | TGCGCCAGTTCGCGGGGAGGGCCAGAGACCCAGTACTTC | CASSRGGPETQYF
TRBD1 | NA | TRBJ1-3 | TRBV6-1 | TGTGCCAGCAGTGAATTCAGGGGGGCTGGAAACACCATATATTTT | CASSEFRGAGNTIYF
NA | NA | TRBJ2-2 | TRBV5-1 | TGCGCCAGCAGCTTGGGGGCTGCGAACACCGGGGAGCTGTTTTTT | CASSLGAANTGELFF
NA | NA | TRBJ1-2 | TRBV4-1 | TGCGCCAGCAGCCAAGGCCTGGCAGATTCCATCTATGGCTACACCTTC | CASSQGLADSIYGYTF
NA | NA | TRBJ1-1 | TRBV19 | TGTGCCAGTAGCAGGGGTAAAGCTTTCTTT | CASSRGKAFF
TRBD1 | NA | TRBJ2-7 | TRBV9 | TGTGCCAGCAGCGTAGCTCAGGGGGAATTCTACGAGCAGTACTTC | CASSVAQGEFYEQYF
TRBD2 | NA | TRBJ2-7 | TRBV28 | TGTGCCAGCAGGTCGCTAGCGGGAGGGACCTACGAGCAGTACTTC | CASRSLAGGTYEQYF
TRBD2 | NA | TRBJ2-2 | TRBV7-2 | TGTGCCAGCAGCTCAAAAGTTCTAGCGGGAGGCCTAACCGGGGAGCTGTTTTTT | CASSSKVLAGGLTGELFF
TRBD1 | NA | TRBJ1-4 | TRBV6-5 | TGTGCCAGCAGGGGACAGGTTCTTAATGAAAAACTGTTTTTT | CASRGQVLNEKLFF
NA | NA | TRBJ1-1 | TRBV19 | TGTGCCAGTAGTATGCCAGGGAGGGCCACTGAAGCTTTCTTT | CASSMPGRATEAFF
NA | NA | TRBJ2-1 | TRBV25-1 | TGTGCCAGCAGTGAATTCGTGAATGAGCAGTTCTTC | CASSEFVNEQFF
NA | NA | TRBJ1-3 | TRBV5-1 | TGCGCCAGCAGCTTGGCAAGCGGCTACTCTGGAAACACCATATATTTT | CASSLASGYSGNTIYF
NA | NA | TRBJ2-6 | TRBV7-9 | TGTGCCAGCAGTTTCTCGGTATCTGGGGCCAACGTCCTGACTTTC | CASSFSVSGANVLTF
NA | once | TRBJ2-2 | TRBV27 | TGTGCCAGCAGTTTTGGACAGGCGGTCCTCCGGGGGACCGGGGAGCTGTTTTTT | CASSFGQAVLRGTGELFF
TRBD1 | NA | TRBJ1-1 | TRBV6-5 | TGTGCCAGCAGTTACCGGGACAGGGGTTTTGAAGCTTTCTTT | CASSYRDRGFEAFF
NA | NA | TRBJ2-4 | TRBV27 | TGTGCCAGCAGTTTATCTCGGGTCAGGGGTGCTGATATAGCCAAAAACATTCAGTACTTC | CASSLSRVRGADIAKNIQYF
NA | NA | TRBJ2-2 | TRBV7-6 | TGTGCCAGCAGCTTAGCGGACAGGAACACCGGGGAGCTGTTTTTT | CASSLADRNTGELFF
NA | NA | TRBJ1-1 | TRBV29-1 | TGCAGCGTCGGTCCCGGTGCCGCGGGCACTGAAGCTTTCTTT | CSVGPGAAGTEAFF
NA | few | TRBJ2-3 | TRBV9 | TGTGCCAGCAGCGTAGAGGGAGAGCCCACAGATACGCAGTATTTT | CASSVEGEPTDTQYF
NA | NA | TRBJ2-7 | TRBV5-4 | TGTGCCAGCAGCTCGGCGGGACAGTCCTACGAGCAGTACTTC | CASSSAGQSYEQYF
TRBD2 | NA | TRBJ2-1 | TRBV3-1/TRBV3-2 | TGTGCCAGCAGCAAACTAGCGGAGGGGGACAATGAGCAGTTCTTC | CASSKLAEGDNEQFF